This TCR beta chain was identified during a study of blood T cell repertoires in COVID-19. Overall study: T cells, B-cell-depleted T cells, or PBMCs provided the cDNA or gDNA that served as material.

Per the germline V gene, CDR1 is SGHAT and CDR2 is FQDESV (reference sequence). Trimming removed 5 bases at V and 8 bases at J, with 12 bases between. This CDR3 is 12 amino acids long. Under the authors' procedure: Reference gene primer amplification gave nucleated cell count estimates. Profiling relied on immunoSEQ multiplex PCR, and the TCRdb table lists in-frame clones only, not all of them. The DNA gave D and trimming, while V, J and clone size come from that table. The table lists about 47,000 clones, 84% of them singletons. The origin of this receptor is a man aged 50 to 60 with acute or convalescent COVID-19. Sequences were obtained from peripheral blood. This chain links TRBV11-1 with TRBJ1-1; D not resolved. The CDR3 bases are TGTGCCAGCAGCCTTAAAACACCCGAAGCTTTCTTT. Protein sequence: CASSLKTPEAFF.